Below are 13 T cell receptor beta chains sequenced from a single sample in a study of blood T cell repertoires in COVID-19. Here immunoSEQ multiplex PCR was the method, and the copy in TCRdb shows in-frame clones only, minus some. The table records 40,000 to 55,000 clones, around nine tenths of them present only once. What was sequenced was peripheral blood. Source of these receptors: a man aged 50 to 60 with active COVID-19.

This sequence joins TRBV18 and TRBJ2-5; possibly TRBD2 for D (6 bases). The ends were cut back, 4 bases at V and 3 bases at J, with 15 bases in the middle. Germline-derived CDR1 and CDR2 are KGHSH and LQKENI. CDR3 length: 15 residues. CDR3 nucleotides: TGTGCCAGCTCACGCGGAGGGTTGGGAGAAGAGACCCAGTACTTC. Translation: CASSRGGLGEETQYF.

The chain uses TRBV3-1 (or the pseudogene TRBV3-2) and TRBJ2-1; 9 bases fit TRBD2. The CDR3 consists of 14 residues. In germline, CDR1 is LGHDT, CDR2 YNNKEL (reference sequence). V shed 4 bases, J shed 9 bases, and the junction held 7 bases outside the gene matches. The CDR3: CASSPLAGEGEQFF. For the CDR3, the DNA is TGTGCCAGCAGCCCCTTAGCGGGAGAAGGTGAGCAGTTCTTC.

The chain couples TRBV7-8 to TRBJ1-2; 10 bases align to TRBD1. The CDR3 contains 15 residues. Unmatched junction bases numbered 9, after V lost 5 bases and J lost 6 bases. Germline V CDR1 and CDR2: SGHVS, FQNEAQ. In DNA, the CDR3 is TGTGCCAGCAGCCGCAGAGAAGGGACAGGGGATGGCTACACCTTC. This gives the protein CASSRREGTGDGYTF.

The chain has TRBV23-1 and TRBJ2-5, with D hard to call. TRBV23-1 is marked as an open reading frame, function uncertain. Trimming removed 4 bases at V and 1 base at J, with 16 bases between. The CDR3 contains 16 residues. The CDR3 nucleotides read TGCGCCAGCAGTCCCCTCCGGCAACTATTCCAAGAGACCCAGTACTTC. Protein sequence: CASSPLRQLFQETQYF.

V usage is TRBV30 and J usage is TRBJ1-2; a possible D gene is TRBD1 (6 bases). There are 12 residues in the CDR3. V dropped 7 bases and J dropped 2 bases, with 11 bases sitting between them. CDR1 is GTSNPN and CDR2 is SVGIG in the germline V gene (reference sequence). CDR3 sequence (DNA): TGTGCCTCAAACCAGGGGAACTATGGCTACACCTTC. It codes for CASNQGNYGYTF.

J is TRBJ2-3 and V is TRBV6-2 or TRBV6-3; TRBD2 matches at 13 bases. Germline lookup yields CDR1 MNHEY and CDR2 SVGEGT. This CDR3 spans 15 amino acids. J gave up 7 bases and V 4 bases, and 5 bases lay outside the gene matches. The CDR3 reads CASSFRTSGSNTQYF. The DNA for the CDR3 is TGTGCCAGCAGTTTTCGGACTAGCGGGAGCAATACGCAGTATTTT.

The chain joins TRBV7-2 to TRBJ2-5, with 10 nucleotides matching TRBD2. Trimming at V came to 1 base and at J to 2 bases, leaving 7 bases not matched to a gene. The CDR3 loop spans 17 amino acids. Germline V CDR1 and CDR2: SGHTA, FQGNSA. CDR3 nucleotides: TGTGCCAGCAGCTTAGGATGGCTAGCGGGGGCGCAAGAGACCCAGTACTTC. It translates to CASSLGWLAGAQETQYF.

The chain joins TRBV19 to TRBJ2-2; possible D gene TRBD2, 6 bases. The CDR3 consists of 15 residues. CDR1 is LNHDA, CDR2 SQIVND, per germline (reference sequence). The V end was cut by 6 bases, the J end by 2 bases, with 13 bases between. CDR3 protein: CASRSGGDNTGELFF. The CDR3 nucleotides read TGTGCCAGTAGATCCGGAGGGGATAACACCGGGGAGCTGTTTTTT.

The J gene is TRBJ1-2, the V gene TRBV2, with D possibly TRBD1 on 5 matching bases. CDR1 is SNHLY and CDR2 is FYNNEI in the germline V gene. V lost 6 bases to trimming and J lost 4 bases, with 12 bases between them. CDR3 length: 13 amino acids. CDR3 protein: CASRRQPTYGYTF. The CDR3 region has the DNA TGTGCCAGCAGGAGACAGCCGACCTATGGCTACACCTTC.

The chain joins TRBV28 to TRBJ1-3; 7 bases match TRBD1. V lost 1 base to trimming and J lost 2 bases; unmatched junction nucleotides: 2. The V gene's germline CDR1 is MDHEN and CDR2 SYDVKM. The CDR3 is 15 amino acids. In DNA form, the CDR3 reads TGTGCCAGCAGTTTATCCGGGACAGCTGGAAACACCATATATTTT. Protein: CASSLSGTAGNTIYF.

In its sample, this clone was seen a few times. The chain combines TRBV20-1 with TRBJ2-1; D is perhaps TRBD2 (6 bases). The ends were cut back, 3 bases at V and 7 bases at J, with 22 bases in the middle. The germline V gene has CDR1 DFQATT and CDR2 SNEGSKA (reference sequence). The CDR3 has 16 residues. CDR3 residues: CSASRWGGPAGNEQFF. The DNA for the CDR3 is TGCAGTGCTAGTCGGTGGGGCGGCCCAGCGGGTAATGAGCAGTTCTTC.

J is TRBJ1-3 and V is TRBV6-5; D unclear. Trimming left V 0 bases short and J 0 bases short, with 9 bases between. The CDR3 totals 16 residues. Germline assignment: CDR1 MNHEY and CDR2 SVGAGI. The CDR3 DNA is TGTGCCAGCAGTTACTCTTCCGAGAGCTCTGGAAACACCATATATTTT. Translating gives CASSYSSESSGNTIYF.

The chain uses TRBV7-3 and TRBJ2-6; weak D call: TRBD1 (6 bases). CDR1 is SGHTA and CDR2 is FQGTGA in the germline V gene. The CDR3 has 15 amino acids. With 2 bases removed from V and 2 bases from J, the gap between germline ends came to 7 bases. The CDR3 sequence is CASSLGGPGANVLTF. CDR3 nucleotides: TGTGCCAGCAGCTTAGGGGGCCCTGGGGCCAACGTCCTGACTTTC.